Sequencing of this TCR beta chain was carried out in a study of T cell repertoires in cytomegalovirus infection. Germline V lookup: CDR1 MNHEY, CDR2 SVGAGI. This CDR3 has 15 residues. Trimming stripped 5 bases from V and 7 bases from J, with 21 bases between. TCRdb fed the reads into MiXCR, producing one record per CDR3 protein. The sample has hundreds of thousands of distinct CDR3 sequences; 9% to 9.5% are singletons. There are a few counts of this clonotype. This TCR came from a human donor in good health (CMV status not recorded). Some clones in this sample may be carry-over from other donors' samples. Sequencing was carried out using PBMCs. The chain joins TRBV6-5 to TRBJ2-7; D gene ambiguous. CDR3 in amino acids: CASSTTDMAPLEQYF. The CDR3 DNA reads TGTGCCAGCAGTACCACTGACATGGCCCCCTTGGAGCAGTACTTC.